Below, 11 T cell receptor beta chains from the same sample are listed, as sequenced in a study of breast tumors, draining lymph nodes, adjacent tissues. Axillary draining lymph nodes of breast cancer patients supplied the node samples. A single record per CDR3 protein comes from TCRdb applying MiXCR to the multiplex PCR reads. The table includes 290,000 or so distinct CDR3 sequences, under 35% detected once. The sample taken for sequencing was axillary lymph node tissue. The source is a female donor with breast cancer. Some clones in this sample may be carry-over from other donors' samples.

V and J are TRBV11-3 and TRBJ2-7; perhaps TRBD2 as D (7 bases). The CDR3 is 16 amino acids. The V gene's germline CDR1 is SGHNT and CDR2 YENEEA. V lost 0 bases and J lost 7, with 19 bases in between. CDR3 loop: CASSLEGGAVAGEQYF. The CDR3 region has the DNA TGTGCCAGCAGCTTAGAGGGGGGGGCGGTCGCGGGAGAGCAGTACTTC.

This clonotype was seen at least ten times. The chain recombines TRBV7-8 with TRBJ2-3; 10 bases line up with TRBD2. Germline V CDR1 and CDR2: SGHVS, FQNEAQ. V shed 3 bases and J 0 bases; nucleotides not matched to a gene: 9. The CDR3 loop spans 18 amino acids. The CDR3 is CASSLRLAGVSSTDTQYF. The CDR3 DNA reads TGTGCCAGCAGCTTGCGGCTAGCGGGAGTCTCTAGCACAGATACGCAGTATTTT.

This clonotype was found many times. V is TRBV18 and J is TRBJ2-5; D might be TRBD2 (5 bases). CDR3 length: 12 residues. V lost 6 bases to trimming and J lost 7 bases, with 12 bases between them. Germline loops: CDR1 KGHSH, CDR2 LQKENI. CDR3 sequence: CASSPGEGTQYF. The CDR3 DNA is TGTGCCAGCTCTCCTGGCGAGGGGACCCAGTACTTC.

Remarks on this clonotype: One base away lies a much larger clone, so this may be a sequencing read error. The conserved final phenylalanine or tryptophan is absent from the CDR3, which likely points to a read error. The genes are TRBV5-4 and TRBJ2-3, with D uncertain. This CDR3 has 14 amino acids. V lost 4 bases and J 0 bases, leaving 9 bases between the germline ends. Per the germline V gene, CDR1 is SGHNT and CDR2 is YYREEE (reference sequence). In DNA form, the CDR3 reads TGTGCCAGCAGCGTAACACTTAGCACAGATACGCAGTATCTT. Its protein is CASSVTLSTDTQYL.

This clonotype was seen repeatedly, ten times or more. The rearrangement links TRBV4-1 to TRBJ2-2; D is unclear. V lost 0 bases, J lost 10 bases, and 6 bases lay in between. Germline V CDR1 and CDR2: MGHRA, YSYEKL. The CDR3 has 12 residues. CDR3 protein: CASSQDRPELFF. The CDR3 DNA sequence: TGCGCCAGCAGCCAAGATCGGCCGGAGCTGTTTTTT.

This clonotype has ten or more counts. The chain recombines TRBV10-3 with TRBJ2-2, with 10 bases identical to TRBD1. The germline gives CDR1 ENHRY, CDR2 SYGVKD. This CDR3 comprises 14 residues. The CDR3 bases are TGTGCTTACCGGGGACAGGGGCCGACCGGGGAGCTGTTTTTT. It encodes CAYRGQGPTGELFF.

This clonotype was seen repeatedly, ten times or more. The chain joins TRBV4-1 to TRBJ2-7, with 9 bases that match TRBD2. Trimming cost V 6 bases and J 6 bases; bases outside gene matches: 15. This CDR3 has 16 amino acids. Per the germline V gene, CDR1 is MGHRA and CDR2 is YSYEKL. The CDR3 sequence is CASRRLADPPGSEQYF. The CDR3 region has the DNA TGCGCCAGCAGGAGACTAGCGGACCCCCCGGGTAGCGAGCAGTACTTC.

This clonotype was seen repeatedly, ten times or more. V gene TRBV6-6 combines with J gene TRBJ2-5; 7 bases are shared with TRBD2. Germline assignment: CDR1 MNHNY and CDR2 SVGAGI (reference sequence). V lost 7 bases, J lost 8 bases, and 10 bases stayed unmatched. This CDR3 comprises 13 residues. CDR3 loop: CASTPRGRETQYF. The CDR3 nucleotides read TGTGCCAGCACTCCTAGAGGGAGGGAAACCCAGTACTTC.

This clonotype was found a few times. This clone may be a read error of a much larger clone one base away. The chain has TRBV11-3 and TRBJ2-1; possibly TRBD1 for D (6 bases). Germline CDR1 and CDR2: SGHNT and YENEEA. V was clipped by 2 bases and J by 9 bases, with 11 bases between them. The length of the CDR3 is 13 residues. This CDR3 is CASSLTRDTEQFF. Here the CDR3 DNA reads TGTGCCAGCAGCTTAACCAGGGACACTGAGCAGTTCTTC. The full variable domain, in which reference TRBV11-3 and TRBJ2-1 provide the parts outside the CDR3, is EAGVVQSPRYKIIEKKQPVAFWCNPISGHNTLYWYLQNLGQGPELLIRYENEEAVDDSQLPKDRFSAERLKGVDSTLKIQPAELGDSAVYLCASSLTRDTEQFFGPGTRLTVL.

Many counts were recorded for this clonotype. The J gene is TRBJ2-1, the V gene TRBV24-1, with 9 nucleotides matching TRBD2. The germline CDR1 and CDR2 sequences are KGHDR and SFDVKD. The CDR3 spans 18 residues. The junction had 14 bases not matched to a gene; V was cut back by 5 bases and J by 4 bases. DNA for the CDR3: TGTGCCACCAGTGGGACTAGCGCGGGAGGAGGCGGGTACAATGAGCAGTTCTTC. Translated: CATSGTSAGGGGYNEQFF.

The sample holds many counts of this clonotype. This sequence joins TRBV5-1 and TRBJ2-7; D remains ambiguous. There are 14 residues in the CDR3. Trimming took off 0 bases at V and 6 bases at J, with 13 bases between the two ends. CDR1 SGHRS and CDR2 YFSETQ come from the germline V gene. As DNA, the CDR3 is TGCGCCAGCAGCTTGGAGTCAGCAGTTGTCGAGCAGTACTTC. Translated, it gives CASSLESAVVEQYF. Complete variable domain (other parts from reference TRBV5-1 and TRBJ2-7): KAGVTQTPRYLIKTRGQQVTLSCSPISGHRSVSWYQQTPGQGLQFLFEYFSETQRNKGNFPGRFSGRQFSNSRSEMNVSTLELGDSALYLCASSLESAVVEQYFGPGTRLTVT.